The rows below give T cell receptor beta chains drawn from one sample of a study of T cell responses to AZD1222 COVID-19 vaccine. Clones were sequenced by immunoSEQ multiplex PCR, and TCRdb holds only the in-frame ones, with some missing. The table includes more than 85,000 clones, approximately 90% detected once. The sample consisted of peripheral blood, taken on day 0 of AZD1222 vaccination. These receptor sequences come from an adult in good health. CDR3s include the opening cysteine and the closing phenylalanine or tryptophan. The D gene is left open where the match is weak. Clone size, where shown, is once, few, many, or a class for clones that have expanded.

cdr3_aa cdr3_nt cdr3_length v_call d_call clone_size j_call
CASSYQAGGTEAFF TGTGCCAGCAGTTATCAGGCAGGGGGCACTGAAGCTTTCTTT 14 TRBV6-5 TRBD1 - TRBJ1-1
CASSFKSGTEAFF TGTGCCAGCAGTTTTAAAAGTGGGACTGAAGCTTTCTTT 13 TRBV28 - few TRBJ1-1
CASSLAGTGTSPLHF TGTGCCAGCAGCTTGGCCGGGACAGGAACCTCACCCCTCCACTTT 15 TRBV5-4 TRBD1 - TRBJ1-6
CASSRHRDGGMNTEAFF TGTGCCAGCAGCCGACACCGAGACGGGGGTATGAACACTGAAGCTTTCTTT 17 TRBV2 - - TRBJ1-1
CASSYSTGYGYTF TGTGCCAGCAGTTACTCGACAGGCTATGGCTACACCTTC 13 TRBV6-5 - - TRBJ1-2
CASSLRGPTGGTSSGNTIYF TGTGCCAGCAGTTTACGGGGGCCGACAGGGGGAACGTCCTCTGGAAACACCATATATTTT 20 TRBV27 TRBD1 - TRBJ1-3
CASSTSGGSYEQYF TGCGCCAGCTCGACTAGCGGGGGCTCCTACGAGCAGTACTTC 14 TRBV4-3 TRBD2 - TRBJ2-7
CASSQVAQNTEAFF TGCGCCAGCAGCCAAGTCGCACAGAACACTGAAGCTTTCTTT 14 TRBV4-1 - - TRBJ1-1
CASSSGIANYGYTF TGTGCCAGCAGCTCAGGGATAGCTAACTATGGCTACACCTTC 14 TRBV5-6 - - TRBJ1-2
CASARGSSYNEQFF TGTGCCAGCGCACGCGGGAGCTCCTACAATGAGCAGTTCTTC 14 TRBV19 TRBD2 - TRBJ2-1
CASSPLAGGLNEQYF TGTGCCAGCAGCCCACTAGCGGGGGGGCTCAACGAGCAGTACTTC 15 TRBV5-4 TRBD2 few TRBJ2-7
CAISRRLARSYNEQFF TGTGCCATCAGTCGACGACTAGCGAGATCCTACAATGAGCAGTTCTTC 16 TRBV10-3 TRBD2 - TRBJ2-1
CASRPPTGANSPLHF TGTGCCAGCAGGCCCCCGACAGGCGCTAATTCACCCCTCCACTTT 15 TRBV6-5 - - TRBJ1-6
CARSWGGPFACMNTEAFF TGTGCCAGAAGCTGGGGAGGCCCCTTTGCCTGTATGAACACTGAAGCTTTCTTT 18 TRBV5-3 - - TRBJ1-1
CASSPLGGAGYNEQFF TGTGCCAGCAGTCCCTTGGGGGGAGCGGGTTACAATGAGCAGTTCTTC 16 TRBV2 - few TRBJ2-1
CASGDRVGTEAFF TGTGCCAGCGGGGACAGGGTCGGGACTGAAGCTTTCTTT 13 TRBV7-2 TRBD1 - TRBJ1-1
CASSIAGTGGRANVLTF TGTGCCAGTAGTATAGCCGGGACAGGCGGTAGGGCCAACGTCCTGACTTTC 17 TRBV19 TRBD1 - TRBJ2-6
CASRRDLNTEAFF TGCGCCAGCAGGAGGGACCTCAACACTGAAGCTTTCTTT 13 TRBV5-1 - - TRBJ1-1
CASSRWVGQETQYF TGTGCCAGCAGCCGTTGGGTAGGGCAAGAGACCCAGTACTTC 14 TRBV3-1/TRBV3-2 - few TRBJ2-5
CASHRGLGYGYTF TGCGCCAGTCACAGGGGGCTCGGCTATGGCTACACCTTC 13 TRBV10-2 TRBD1 - TRBJ1-2
CASSPSDRAGYTF TGTGCCAGTAGTCCCTCAGACAGGGCGGGCTACACCTTC 13 TRBV19 TRBD1 - TRBJ1-2
CASSLADGPYEQYF TGTGCCAGCAGCTTAGCGGACGGCCCCTACGAGCAGTACTTC 14 TRBV7-6 - - TRBJ2-7
CASSWGQGYQPQHF TGTGCCAGCAGTTGGGGACAGGGGTATCAGCCCCAGCATTTT 14 TRBV6-5 TRBD1 - TRBJ1-5
CATSGGFAGTGSAGELFF TGTGCCACCAGCGGGGGATTTGCGGGGACAGGGTCGGCCGGGGAGCTGTTTTTT 18 TRBV15 TRBD1 - TRBJ2-2
CASSLSVLGSSYNEQFF TGTGCCAGCAGCCTTAGTGTTCTGGGGAGCTCCTACAATGAGCAGTTCTTC 17 TRBV11-3 - - TRBJ2-1
CASRRAGAPRETQYF TGTGCCAGTAGAAGGGCGGGGGCCCCGAGGGAGACCCAGTACTTC 15 TRBV19 - - TRBJ2-5
CASSPEFGQGIMSGTEAFF TGTGCCAGCAGCCCAGAGTTTGGACAGGGAATTATGTCGGGGACTGAAGCTTTCTTT 19 TRBV7-2 TRBD1 - TRBJ1-1
CASTGANVLTF TGTGCCAGCACTGGGGCCAACGTCCTGACTTTC 11 TRBV6-5 - - TRBJ2-6
CASALGHSGWETQYF TGTGCTAGTGCCTTGGGCCACTCAGGCTGGGAGACCCAGTACTTC 15 TRBV12-5 - once TRBJ2-5
CASSRNRGLTGELFF TGTGCCAGCAGTAGAAACAGGGGCCTCACCGGGGAGCTGTTTTTT 15 TRBV7-3 TRBD1 - TRBJ2-2
CASSPSGRVSYNSPLHF TGTGCCAGCAGCCCTAGTGGAAGGGTTTCCTATAATTCACCCCTCCACTTT 17 TRBV9 - - TRBJ1-6
CAWSRGRDQPQHF TGTGCCTGGAGTAGGGGGAGAGATCAGCCCCAGCATTTT 13 TRBV30 - - TRBJ1-5
CASSWGGTEAFF TGTGCCAGCAGTTGGGGGGGCACTGAAGCTTTCTTT 12 TRBV6-6 - once TRBJ1-1
CASSRAGGAAEAFF TGTGCCAGCAGTCGCGCAGGGGGCGCGGCTGAAGCTTTCTTT 14 TRBV6-2/TRBV6-3 TRBD1 - TRBJ1-1
CASSLDVYNSPLHF TGCGCCAGCAGCCTGGACGTCTATAATTCACCCCTCCACTTT 14 TRBV5-1 - once TRBJ1-6
CASSSSRQTSNQPQHF TGTGCCAGTAGTTCAAGCCGGCAGACTAGCAATCAGCCCCAGCATTTT 16 TRBV19 - - TRBJ1-5
CASSIVGSTTEAFF TGTGCCAGTAGTATTGTAGGCTCCACCACTGAAGCTTTCTTT 14 TRBV19 - - TRBJ1-1
CASSATDRTGNTIYF TGTGCCAGCAGTGCGACGGACAGGACTGGAAACACCATATATTTT 15 TRBV28 TRBD1 - TRBJ1-3
CASSFEGLRAFF TGTGCCAGCAGCTTTGAAGGGCTTCGGGCTTTCTTT 12 TRBV5-6 - - TRBJ1-1
CASSLRSTEAFF TGTGCCAGCAGCTTACGCAGCACTGAAGCTTTCTTT 12 TRBV7-4 - - TRBJ1-1
CASSLSGQGAREQFF TGTGCCAGCAGCTTGTCGGGACAGGGGGCGCGGGAGCAGTTCTTC 15 TRBV5-5 TRBD1 - TRBJ2-1